Below, 20 T cell receptor beta chains from the same sample are listed, as sequenced in a study of immune heterogeneity within non-small cell lung tumors. Multiplex PCR (32 V and 13 J primers) was used to amplify the TCR beta CDR3. TCRdb reanalysed the multiplex PCR reads using MiXCR and keeps one entry per CDR3 protein. Among 8,500 to 13,000 distinct CDR3 sequences listed, 27% were seen once. Bulk tumor genomic DNA (about 590 ng per sample) served as template. Biopsy collection occurred during surgery, with several far-apart biopsies per primary tumor. Their non-small cell lung cancer was newly diagnosed and untreated, and the patients underwent curative surgery. Specimen: lung tumor tissue. These receptors were collected from a man in his fifties or sixties with non-small cell lung cancer.

This clonotype was detected ten times or more. The CDR3 DNA reads TGTGCCAGTAGTCGATCCGGCGAGGTTCCCTCTAATGAGCAGTTCTTC. Amino acids: CASSRSGEVPSNEQFF. This sequence joins TRBV19 and TRBJ2-1; D uncertain. Between the trimmed V and J ends, which lost 5 bases and 7 bases, there was a span of 21 bases. The CDR3 spans 16 residues. The germline V gene has CDR1 LNHDA and CDR2 SQIVND (reference sequence).

For the CDR3, the DNA is TGTGCCAGCAGCTTATTCGGGACAGTTAACAATGAGCAGTTCTTC. Translation: CASSLFGTVNNEQFF. The chain recombines TRBV7-9 with TRBJ2-1; 7 bases are a match to TRBD1. The CDR3 length is 15 residues. V was pared by 2 bases and J by 5 bases, with 6 bases of the junction left unmatched. Germline CDR1 SEHNR, CDR2 FQNEAQ (reference sequence).

With respect to this clonotype: A read error may explain this, as a much larger clone is one base away. V gene TRBV5-1 combines with J gene TRBJ2-1; 8 nucleotides match TRBD1. Germline loops: CDR1 SGHRS, CDR2 YFSETQ. The CDR3 is made up of 15 amino acids. The CDR3 coding sequence is TGCGCCAGCAGCTTTTCAGGGGGCGCAGCCCTTGAGCATTTCTTC. It specifies CASSFSGGAALEHFF.

A note on this clonotype: This may be a read error: a much more frequent sequence differs by one nucleotide. This chain joins TRBV2 and TRBJ2-3; unclear D gene. CDR1 SNHLY and CDR2 FYNNEI come from the germline V gene. The CDR3 is 11 residues long. The ends were cut back, 6 bases at V and 7 bases at J, with 8 bases in the middle. CDR3: CASSWSYTQYF. DNA for the CDR3: TGTGCCAGCAGCTGGTCGTATACGCAGTATTTT.

The chain employs TRBV7-2 and TRBJ1-6; no clear D. The CDR3 has 15 residues. Germline lookup yields CDR1 SGHTA and CDR2 FQGNSA. Trimming removed 6 bases at V and 7 bases at J, with 16 bases between. The CDR3 is CTSSPTYPGNSPLHF. The DNA for the CDR3 is TGTACCAGCAGTCCGACCTATCCGGGGAATTCACCCCTCCACTTT.

Relative to its sample, this clonotype is medium-sized. The V gene is TRBV10-3, the J gene TRBJ2-1; D may be TRBD2 (6 bases). The V and J ends lost 8 bases and 6 bases respectively, with 20 bases between them. Germline V gene lookup returns CDR1 ENHRY and CDR2 SYGVKD. This CDR3 is 15 amino acids long. As DNA, the CDR3 is TGTGCCATCCGGACTAACTCCCTTTTCCGCAATGAGCAGTTCTTC. Its protein is CAIRTNSLFRNEQFF.

There are many counts of this clonotype. The chain employs TRBV30 and TRBJ1-6; D remains ambiguous. From germline, CDR1 is GTSNPN and CDR2 SVGIG (reference sequence). The CDR3 extends over 17 amino acids. The V end was cut by 2 bases, the J end by 0 bases, with 14 bases between. As DNA, the CDR3 is TGTGCCTGGAGTAGGACGGCCACTAGCTCCTATAATTCACCCCTCCACTTT. This encodes CAWSRTATSSYNSPLHF.

This chain joins TRBV5-4 and TRBJ2-5; the match to TRBD2 covers 15 bases. With 1 base clipped from V and 3 bases from J, the junction kept 1 base outside the gene matches. This CDR3 contains 16 residues. Per the germline V gene, CDR1 is SGHNT and CDR2 is YYREEE (reference sequence). As DNA, the CDR3 is TGTGCCAGCAGCTTGCGGACTAGCGGGAGGGAAGAGACCCAGTACTTC. Its translation: CASSLRTSGREETQYF.

This clonotype was observed at least ten times. The rearrangement joins TRBV5-1 to TRBJ2-5; 10 nucleotides match TRBD1. Germline values: CDR1 SGHRS, CDR2 YFSETQ. Trimming removed 3 bases from V and 2 bases from J; junction bases left unmatched: 4. CDR3 length equals 15 residues. CDR3 coding DNA: TGCGCCAGCAGCTCCCCGGACAGGGGGCAAGAGACCCAGTACTTC. Protein product: CASSSPDRGQETQYF.

This clonotype was seen at least ten times. This chain joins TRBV7-3 and TRBJ2-3; 10 positions match TRBD1. V was clipped by 5 bases and J by 5 bases; unmatched bases: 7. CDR3 length: 15 amino acids. Per germline, CDR1 SGHTA and CDR2 FQGTGA. CDR3 coding DNA: TGTGCCAGCAGCCTTACCGGGACAGGGGAAGATACGCAGTATTTT. It is translated as CASSLTGTGEDTQYF. Complete variable domain (other parts from reference TRBV7-3 and TRBJ2-3): GAGVSQTPSNKVTEKGKYVELRCDPISGHTALYWYRQSLGQGPEFLIYFQGTGAADDSGLPNDRFFAVRPEGSVSTLKIQRTERGDSAVYLCASSLTGTGEDTQYFGPGTRLTVL.

This clonotype was detected only once. A read error is possible here, since a much larger clone lies one base away. The rearrangement joins TRBV11-3 to TRBJ2-3; 8 positions match TRBD1. The CDR3 spans 15 residues. Germline values: CDR1 SGHNT, CDR2 YENEEA. In DNA form, the CDR3 reads TGTGCCAACAGCCCCCGACAGGGGCATACAGATACGCAGTATTTT. Translation gives CANSPRQGHTDTQYF.

A note on this clonotype: It may be a read error: a sequence one base away is much more abundant. The rearrangement joins TRBV20-1 to TRBJ1-2, with TRBD1 as a possible D gene (5 bases). In germline, CDR1 is DFQATT, CDR2 SNEGSKA (reference sequence). Trimming stripped 5 bases from V and 6 bases from J, with 28 bases between. There are 17 residues in the CDR3. DNA of the CDR3: TGCAGTGCTGGCCACATGGGGCGCGCTTTTGAGACCCATGGCTACACCTTC. Amino acids: CSAGHMGRAFETHGYTF.

The chain carries TRBV4-2 and TRBJ1-1, with TRBD1 matching 8 bases. The CDR3 has 14 amino acids. The J segment lost 7 bases and the V segment lost 4 bases, leaving 8 bases of the junction unmatched. Germline assignment: CDR1 LGHNA and CDR2 YNFKEQ. CDR3 nucleotide sequence: TGTGCCAGCAGCCGACAGGGGAGTATTGTTGAAGCTTTCTTT. Translated, it gives CASSRQGSIVEAFF.

On this clonotype itself: This may arise from a read error, as a much more abundant clone is one base away. This rearrangement joins TRBV7-2 to TRBJ2-7; D gene uncertain. Trimming removed 1 base at V and 1 base at J, with 11 bases between. Germline CDR1 and CDR2: SGHTA and FQGNSA. The CDR3 runs 15 residues. The CDR3 region is CASSLGSGISYEQYF. CDR3 in DNA: TGTGCCAGCAGCTTAGGCAGTGGGATTTCCTACGAGCAGTACTTC. Combining the CDR3 with reference TRBV7-2 and TRBJ2-7 gives the whole variable domain GAGVSQSPSNKVTEKGKDVELRCDPISGHTALYWYRQSLGQGLEFLIYFQGNSAPDKSGLPSDRFSAERTGGSVSTLTIQRTQQEDSAVYLCASSLGSGISYEQYFGPGTRLTVT.

This clonotype was observed at least ten times. V gene TRBV7-2 combines with J gene TRBJ2-7; D may be TRBD2 (6 bases). Germline CDR1 and CDR2: SGHTA and FQGNSA. The CDR3 has 14 amino acids. With 1 base removed from V and 7 bases from J, the gap between germline ends came to 14 bases. The CDR3 sequence is CASSLVPRAGEQYF. Here the CDR3 DNA reads TGTGCCAGCAGCTTAGTTCCCAGGGCGGGGGAGCAGTACTTC. Combining the CDR3 with reference TRBV7-2 and TRBJ2-7 gives the whole variable domain GAGVSQSPSNKVTEKGKDVELRCDPISGHTALYWYRQSLGQGLEFLIYFQGNSAPDKSGLPSDRFSAERTGGSVSTLTIQRTQQEDSAVYLCASSLVPRAGEQYFGPGTRLTVT.

This clonotype was seen repeatedly, ten times or more. V is TRBV20-1 and J is TRBJ1-2, with D hard to call. V was cut by 0 bases and J by 5 bases, with 13 bases left in between. From germline, CDR1 is DFQATT and CDR2 SNEGSKA (reference sequence). The CDR3 spans 14 residues. For the CDR3, the DNA is TGCAGTGCTAGAGATCTGGCGGGATTTTATGGCTACACCTTC. It encodes CSARDLAGFYGYTF.

A word on this clonotype: At one end, the junction sequence differs from germline, possibly due to a read error. The chain uses TRBV5-5 and TRBJ2-2, with D perhaps matching TRBD2 (5 bases). The CDR3 covers 15 residues. CDR1 and CDR2 from the germline V gene are SGHKS and YYEKEE (reference sequence). The CDR3 nucleotides are TGTGCCATCAGCTTGAGAGGGCGCCCCACCGGGGAGCTGTTTTTT. It translates to CAISLRGRPTGELFF.

Many counts were recorded for this clonotype. This chain links TRBV28 with TRBJ2-1, with 12 bases identical to TRBD2. This CDR3 spans 18 amino acids. Trimming removed 3 bases from V and 7 bases from J; junction bases left unmatched: 13. Germline V gene lookup returns CDR1 MDHEN and CDR2 SYDVKM. This CDR3 is CASSLVLAGGPTRNEQFF. Written as DNA, the CDR3 is TGTGCCAGCAGTTTGGTCCTAGCGGGAGGGCCGACCAGGAATGAGCAGTTCTTC.

This clonotype is deemed medium-sized (0.01 to 0.1%). CDR3 in DNA: TGTGCCAGTTCGGACAGGGCAAGAACTGAAGCTTTCTTT. Translating gives CASSDRARTEAFF. The chain has TRBV19 and TRBJ1-1; 8 nucleotides line up with TRBD1. This CDR3 is 13 amino acids long. From germline, CDR1 is LNHDA and CDR2 SQIVND (reference sequence). The V gene end was trimmed by 8 bases and the J gene end by 5 bases; junction bases not matched to a gene: 7. Complete variable domain (other parts from reference TRBV19 and TRBJ1-1): DGGITQSPKYLFRKEGQNVTLSCEQNLNHDAMYWYRQDPGQGLRLIYYSQIVNDFQKGDIAEGYSVSREKKESFPLTVTSAQKNPTAFYLCASSDRARTEAFFGQGTRLTVV.

This chain connects TRBV7-2 to TRBJ2-7; TRBD2 aligns across 10 bases. Germline trimming cut 2 bases from V and 7 bases from J; bases unmatched to any gene: 8. The CDR3 runs to 15 residues. Germline lookup yields CDR1 SGHTA and CDR2 FQGNSA. The CDR3 DNA is TGTGCCAGCAGCTTAAATCTAGCGGGAGCGGAAGAGCAGTACTTC. Residues: CASSLNLAGAEEQYF.